This is a list of T cell receptor beta chains from one sample in a study of blood T cells in healthy people across ages. One entry per CDR3 protein, called by TCRdb with MiXCR from the 5' RACE reads. The sample lists 1.4 million to 1.5 million distinct CDR3 sequences, 42% occurring once. The sample taken for sequencing was blood. The source is a young woman in good health. CDR3s include the opening cysteine and the closing phenylalanine or tryptophan. A D gene is named only where the DNA matches it firmly. Clone size, where shown, is once, few, many, or a class for clones that have expanded.

clone size: -
D gene: -
J gene: TRBJ1-5
V gene: TRBV2
CDR3 protein: CASSQDQPQHF
CDR3 DNA: TGTGCCAGCAGTCAGGATCAGCCCCAGCATTTT

clone size: -
D gene: TRBD1
J gene: TRBJ2-1
V gene: TRBV14
CDR3 protein: CASSPLEGQGIYEQFF
CDR3 DNA: TGTGCCAGCAGCCCACTCGAGGGACAGGGGATCTATGAGCAGTTCTTC

clone size: few
D gene: -
J gene: TRBJ1-2
V gene: TRBV29-1
CDR3 protein: CSVSRLRPQNYGYTF
CDR3 DNA: TGCAGCGTTTCTAGACTTCGACCACAGAACTATGGCTACACCTTC

clone size: few
D gene: TRBD2
J gene: TRBJ2-1
V gene: TRBV20-1
CDR3 protein: CSARLLATYNEQFF
CDR3 DNA: TGCAGTGCTCGATTACTAGCGACCTACAATGAGCAGTTCTTC

clone size: -
D gene: -
J gene: TRBJ2-1
V gene: TRBV18
CDR3 protein: CASSPLSGENEQFF
CDR3 DNA: TGTGCCAGCTCACCACTCTCGGGGGAAAATGAGCAGTTCTTC

clone size: -
D gene: -
J gene: TRBJ2-3
V gene: TRBV28
CDR3 protein: CASSPPGGKLGEHTQYF
CDR3 DNA: TGTGCCAGCAGTCCCCCGGGCGGGAAGTTGGGGGAGCATACGCAGTATTTT

clone size: few
D gene: -
J gene: TRBJ2-1
V gene: TRBV9
CDR3 protein: CASSVAGASSYNEQFF
CDR3 DNA: TGTGCCAGCAGCGTAGCTGGGGCCAGCTCCTACAATGAGCAGTTCTTC

clone size: -
D gene: -
J gene: TRBJ1-4
V gene: TRBV20-1
CDR3 protein: CSARQQPPNEELFF
CDR3 DNA: TGCAGTGCCCGCCAACAGCCTCCGAATGAAGAACTGTTTTTT

clone size: -
D gene: TRBD2
J gene: TRBJ2-3
V gene: TRBV28
CDR3 protein: CASSWGSGGSTDTQYF
CDR3 DNA: TGTGCCAGCAGTTGGGGTAGCGGGGGGTCGACAGATACGCAGTATTTT

clone size: -
D gene: -
J gene: TRBJ1-2
V gene: TRBV7-2
CDR3 protein: CASSRSGQSNNYGYTF
CDR3 DNA: TGTGCCAGCAGCCGATCCGGGCAGTCTAATAACTATGGCTACACCTTC

clone size: few
D gene: -
J gene: TRBJ1-1
V gene: TRBV29-1
CDR3 protein: CSAMRQDLGGTEAFF
CDR3 DNA: TGCAGCGCGATGAGACAGGATCTTGGGGGCACTGAAGCTTTCTTT

clone size: many
D gene: TRBD1
J gene: TRBJ2-7
V gene: TRBV10-3
CDR3 protein: CATKDREGYEQYF
CDR3 DNA: TGTGCCACCAAGGACAGGGAAGGCTACGAGCAGTACTTC

clone size: few
D gene: TRBD2
J gene: TRBJ2-6
V gene: TRBV9
CDR3 protein: CASSVTSGTLTGANVLTF
CDR3 DNA: TGTGCCAGCAGCGTGACTAGCGGGACCCTAACTGGGGCCAACGTCCTGACTTTC

clone size: -
D gene: TRBD2
J gene: TRBJ2-7
V gene: TRBV15
CDR3 protein: CATSGVAGVKRSYNEQYF
CDR3 DNA: TGTGCCACCAGCGGGGTAGCGGGGGTTAAACGCTCCTACAATGAGCAGTACTTC

clone size: -
D gene: -
J gene: TRBJ1-1
V gene: TRBV12-3/TRBV12-4
CDR3 protein: CASRYGVMNTEAFF
CDR3 DNA: TGTGCCAGCAGGTACGGGGTCATGAACACTGAAGCTTTCTTT

clone size: -
D gene: -
J gene: TRBJ2-3
V gene: TRBV3-1
CDR3 protein: CASSLQIGGADTQYF
CDR3 DNA: TGTGCCAGCAGCCTTCAGATCGGGGGCGCAGATACGCAGTATTTT

clone size: few
D gene: TRBD1
J gene: TRBJ2-3
V gene: TRBV6-6
CDR3 protein: CASSYSSGQRTDTQYF
CDR3 DNA: TGTGCCAGCAGTTACAGTTCGGGACAGAGAACAGATACGCAGTATTTT

clone size: -
D gene: -
J gene: TRBJ2-1
V gene: TRBV10-1
CDR3 protein: CASEGISNEQFF
CDR3 DNA: TGCGCCAGCGAGGGTATTTCCAATGAGCAGTTCTTC

clone size: few
D gene: -
J gene: TRBJ1-2
V gene: TRBV6-5
CDR3 protein: CASVGQYGYTF
CDR3 DNA: TGTGCCAGCGTCGGGCAGTATGGCTACACCTTC

clone size: -
D gene: TRBD2
J gene: TRBJ2-7
V gene: TRBV6-1
CDR3 protein: CASSGGKTSGGAAYEQYF
CDR3 DNA: TGTGCCAGCAGTGGCGGGAAGACTAGCGGGGGGGCCGCCTACGAGCAGTACTTC

clone size: -
D gene: TRBD1
J gene: TRBJ1-2
V gene: TRBV3-1
CDR3 protein: CASSDRGTNYGYTF
CDR3 DNA: TGTGCCAGCAGTGACAGGGGTACTAACTATGGCTACACCTTC

clone size: once
D gene: TRBD2
J gene: TRBJ2-1
V gene: TRBV20-1
CDR3 protein: CSVQAGSNEQFF
CDR3 DNA: TGCAGTGTCCAAGCGGGAAGCAATGAGCAGTTCTTC

clone size: few
D gene: TRBD2
J gene: TRBJ2-3
V gene: TRBV9
CDR3 protein: CASSVGLAALTDTQYF
CDR3 DNA: TGTGCCAGCAGCGTAGGGCTAGCGGCCCTCACAGATACGCAGTATTTT

clone size: -
D gene: TRBD1
J gene: TRBJ1-5
V gene: TRBV6-5
CDR3 protein: CASSYGRGPDQPQHF
CDR3 DNA: TGTGCCAGCAGTTACGGCAGGGGGCCGGATCAGCCCCAGCATTTT

clone size: -
D gene: TRBD2
J gene: TRBJ2-7
V gene: TRBV6-5
CDR3 protein: CASRGTSGPAEQYF
CDR3 DNA: TGTGCCAGCAGAGGGACTAGCGGCCCAGCAGAGCAGTACTTC

clone size: -
D gene: -
J gene: TRBJ1-2
V gene: TRBV30
CDR3 protein: CAWATGAYYGYTF
CDR3 DNA: TGTGCCTGGGCGACGGGGGCTTACTATGGCTACACCTTC

clone size: few
D gene: -
J gene: TRBJ2-1
V gene: TRBV6-5
CDR3 protein: CASSPDRINYNEQFF
CDR3 DNA: TGTGCCAGCAGTCCCGACAGGATCAACTACAATGAGCAGTTCTTC

clone size: -
D gene: TRBD2
J gene: TRBJ2-5
V gene: TRBV5-1
CDR3 protein: CASSVERGAPETRYF
CDR3 DNA: TGCGCCAGCAGCGTTGAGCGGGGGGCTCCCGAGACCCGGTACTTC

clone size: few
D gene: TRBD1
J gene: TRBJ1-5
V gene: TRBV28
CDR3 protein: CASSFPGQGRNQPQHF
CDR3 DNA: TGTGCCAGCAGTTTCCCCGGACAGGGACGCAATCAGCCCCAGCATTTT

clone size: -
D gene: TRBD1
J gene: TRBJ2-4
V gene: TRBV28
CDR3 protein: CASSNRGAKNIQYF
CDR3 DNA: TGTGCCAGCAGCAACAGGGGAGCCAAAAACATTCAGTACTTC

clone size: -
D gene: -
J gene: TRBJ1-5
V gene: TRBV7-9
CDR3 protein: CASSKKGVNQPQHF
CDR3 DNA: TGTGCCAGCAGCAAAAAGGGAGTCAATCAGCCCCAGCATTTT

clone size: -
D gene: TRBD1
J gene: TRBJ1-2
V gene: TRBV20-1
CDR3 protein: CSANPRTGNNYGYTF
CDR3 DNA: TGCAGTGCCAATCCTCGGACAGGGAACAACTATGGCTACACCTTC

clone size: -
D gene: -
J gene: TRBJ1-1
V gene: TRBV6-1
CDR3 protein: CASSETGHQNTEAFF
CDR3 DNA: TGTGCCAGCAGCGAAACGGGACACCAGAACACTGAAGCTTTCTTT

clone size: few
D gene: TRBD1
J gene: TRBJ2-7
V gene: TRBV29-1
CDR3 protein: CSFDRGREQYF
CDR3 DNA: TGCAGCTTTGACAGGGGGCGCGAGCAGTACTTC

clone size: -
D gene: TRBD1
J gene: TRBJ2-1
V gene: TRBV5-1
CDR3 protein: CASSLDRGFSYNEQFF
CDR3 DNA: TGCGCCAGCAGCTTGGACAGGGGATTCTCCTACAATGAGCAGTTCTTC

clone size: few
D gene: -
J gene: TRBJ1-2
V gene: TRBV7-2
CDR3 protein: CASSSEGYYGYTF
CDR3 DNA: TGTGCCAGCAGCTCAGAGGGGTACTATGGCTACACCTTC

clone size: -
D gene: TRBD2
J gene: TRBJ2-5
V gene: TRBV20-1
CDR3 protein: CSARDRGSGSQEIQYF
CDR3 DNA: TGCAGTGCTAGAGATCGGGGTAGCGGGTCTCAAGAGATCCAGTACTTC

clone size: few
D gene: -
J gene: TRBJ2-5
V gene: TRBV3-1
CDR3 protein: CASSRRGSSETQYF
CDR3 DNA: TGTGCCAGCAGCCGCAGGGGTAGCTCAGAGACCCAGTACTTC

clone size: few
D gene: -
J gene: TRBJ1-2
V gene: TRBV21-1
CDR3 protein: CARAEGAHGYTF
CDR3 DNA: TGTGCCAGAGCAGAGGGGGCACATGGCTACACCTTC

clone size: few
D gene: -
J gene: TRBJ2-7
V gene: TRBV20-1
CDR3 protein: CSAAVAMGGYEQYF
CDR3 DNA: TGCAGTGCTGCCGTAGCTATGGGTGGTTACGAGCAGTACTTC

clone size: few
D gene: -
J gene: TRBJ1-2
V gene: TRBV12-3/TRBV12-4
CDR3 protein: CASRPPGGHYGYTF
CDR3 DNA: TGTGCCAGCAGGCCCCCCGGGGGGCACTATGGCTACACCTTC

clone size: -
D gene: TRBD2
J gene: TRBJ2-3
V gene: TRBV12-3/TRBV12-4
CDR3 protein: CASSLGLAGGRTDTQYF
CDR3 DNA: TGTGCCAGCAGCTTAGGACTAGCGGGGGGGAGAACAGATACGCAGTATTTT

clone size: few
D gene: -
J gene: TRBJ2-5
V gene: TRBV3-1
CDR3 protein: CASSRRGAETQYF
CDR3 DNA: TGTGCCAGCAGCCGTAGGGGGGCGGAGACCCAGTACTTC